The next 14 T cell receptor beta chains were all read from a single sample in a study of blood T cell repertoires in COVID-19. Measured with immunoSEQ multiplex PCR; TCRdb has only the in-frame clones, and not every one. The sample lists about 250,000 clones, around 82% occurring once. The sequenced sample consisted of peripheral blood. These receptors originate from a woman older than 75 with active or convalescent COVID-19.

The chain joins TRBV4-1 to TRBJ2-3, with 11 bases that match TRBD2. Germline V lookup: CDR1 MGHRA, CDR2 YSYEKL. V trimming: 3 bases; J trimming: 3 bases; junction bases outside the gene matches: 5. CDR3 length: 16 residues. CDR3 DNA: TGCGCCAGCAGCCAGGCCGGGACTAGCGGAACAGATACGCAGTATTTT. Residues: CASSQAGTSGTDTQYF.

CDR3 in amino acids: CASSPGTDYEQYF. The CDR3 DNA is TGTGCCAGCAGTCCTGGGACAGACTACGAGCAGTACTTC. The chain is built from TRBV27 and TRBJ2-7, with 7 bases that match TRBD1. Germline-derived CDR1 and CDR2 are MNHEY and SMNVEV (reference sequence). The CDR3 extends over 13 amino acids. Trimming cost V 5 bases and J 3 bases; bases outside gene matches: 4.

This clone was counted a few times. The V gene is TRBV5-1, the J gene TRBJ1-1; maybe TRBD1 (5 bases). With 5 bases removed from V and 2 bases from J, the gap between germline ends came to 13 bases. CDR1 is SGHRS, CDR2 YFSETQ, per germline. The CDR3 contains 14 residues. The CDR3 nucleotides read TGCGCCAGCAGACGCCTCGGGGGTAACACTGAAGCTTTCTTT. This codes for CASRRLGGNTEAFF.

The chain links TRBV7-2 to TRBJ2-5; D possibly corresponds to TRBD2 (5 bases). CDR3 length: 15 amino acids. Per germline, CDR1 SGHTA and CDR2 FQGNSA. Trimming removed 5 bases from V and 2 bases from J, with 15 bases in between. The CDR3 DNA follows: TGTGCCAGCAGCCCTACCGGGGTAAGACAAGAGACCCAGTACTTC. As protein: CASSPTGVRQETQYF.

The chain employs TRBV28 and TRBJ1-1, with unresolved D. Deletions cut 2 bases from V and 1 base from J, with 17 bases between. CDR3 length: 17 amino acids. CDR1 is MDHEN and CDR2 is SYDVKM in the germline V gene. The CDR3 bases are TGTGCCAGCAGTTTAACTCCGGGGTCCAGCGAGAACACTGAAGCTTTCTTT. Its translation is CASSLTPGSSENTEAFF.

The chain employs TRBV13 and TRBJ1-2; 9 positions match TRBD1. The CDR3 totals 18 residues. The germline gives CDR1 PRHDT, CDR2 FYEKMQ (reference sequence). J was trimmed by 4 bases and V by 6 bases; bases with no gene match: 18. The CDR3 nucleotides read TGTGCCAGCAGAAGAGCCGGGACAGGGCCCCGGAGTGGCTATGGCTACACCTTC. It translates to CASRRAGTGPRSGYGYTF.

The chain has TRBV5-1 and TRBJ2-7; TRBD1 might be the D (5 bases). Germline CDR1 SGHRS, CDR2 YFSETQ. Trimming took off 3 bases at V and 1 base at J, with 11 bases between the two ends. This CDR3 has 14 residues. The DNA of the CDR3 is TGCGCCAGCAGCTCCCTGACAGTATCCTACGAGCAGTACTTC. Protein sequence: CASSSLTVSYEQYF.

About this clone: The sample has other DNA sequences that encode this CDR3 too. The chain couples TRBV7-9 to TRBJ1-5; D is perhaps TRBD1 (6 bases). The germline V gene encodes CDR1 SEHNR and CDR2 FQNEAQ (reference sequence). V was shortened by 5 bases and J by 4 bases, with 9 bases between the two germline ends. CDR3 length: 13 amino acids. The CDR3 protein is CASSPQGNQPQHF. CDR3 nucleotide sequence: TGTGCCAGCAGCCCACAGGGTAATCAGCCCCAGCATTTT.

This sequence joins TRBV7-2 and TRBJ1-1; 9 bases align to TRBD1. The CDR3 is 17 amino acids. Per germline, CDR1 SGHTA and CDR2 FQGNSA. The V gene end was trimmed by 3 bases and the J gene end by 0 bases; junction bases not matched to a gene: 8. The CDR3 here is CASSLTGGLILNTEAFF. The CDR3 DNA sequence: TGTGCCAGCAGCTTGACAGGGGGGCTGATTTTGAACACTGAAGCTTTCTTT.

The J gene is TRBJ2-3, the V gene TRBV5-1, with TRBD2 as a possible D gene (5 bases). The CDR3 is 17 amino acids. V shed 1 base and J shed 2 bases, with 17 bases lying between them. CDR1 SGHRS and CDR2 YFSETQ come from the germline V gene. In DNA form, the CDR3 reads TGCGCCAGCAGCTTGCGCAGGACTCCCTCTCTCACAGATACGCAGTATTTT. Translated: CASSLRRTPSLTDTQYF.

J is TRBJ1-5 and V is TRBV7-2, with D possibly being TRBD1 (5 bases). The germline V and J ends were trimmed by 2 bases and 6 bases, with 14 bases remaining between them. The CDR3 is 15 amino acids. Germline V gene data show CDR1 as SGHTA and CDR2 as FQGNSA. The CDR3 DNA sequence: TGTGCCAGCAGCTTAACAGGTCGATCGATTCAGCCCCAGCATTTT. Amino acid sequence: CASSLTGRSIQPQHF.

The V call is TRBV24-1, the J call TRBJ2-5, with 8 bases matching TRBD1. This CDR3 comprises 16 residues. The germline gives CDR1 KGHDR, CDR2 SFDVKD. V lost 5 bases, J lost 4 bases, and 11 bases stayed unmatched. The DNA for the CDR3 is TGTGCCACCAGTGTCTTAGGACAGGGCCGGCGAGAGACCCAGTACTTC. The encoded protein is CATSVLGQGRRETQYF.

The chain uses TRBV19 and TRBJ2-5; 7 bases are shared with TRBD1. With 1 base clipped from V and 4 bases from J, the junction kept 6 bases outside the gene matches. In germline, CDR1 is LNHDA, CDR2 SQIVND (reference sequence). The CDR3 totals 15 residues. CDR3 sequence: CASSIAGRGRETQYF. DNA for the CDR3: TGTGCCAGTAGTATAGCAGGCAGGGGGAGAGAGACCCAGTACTTC.

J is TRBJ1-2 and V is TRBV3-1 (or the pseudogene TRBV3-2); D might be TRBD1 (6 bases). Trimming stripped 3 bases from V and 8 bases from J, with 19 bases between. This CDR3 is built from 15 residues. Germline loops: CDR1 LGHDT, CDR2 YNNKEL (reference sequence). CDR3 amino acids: CASSQRPGQQAGYTF. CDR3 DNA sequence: TGTGCCAGCAGCCAGAGACCGGGACAACAGGCAGGCTACACCTTC.